What follows are 24 T cell receptor beta chains derived from one specimen sequenced in a study of T cell repertoires and HLA-DP antigens. Using immunoSEQ multiplex PCR, the repertoire was profiled, and TCRdb retains in-frame clones only, with some absent. The table has approximately 110,000 clones, 80% to 95% seen once. The antigens of these receptors remain unknown. The sequencing input was CD4+ T cells from PBMCs. The receptors come from a woman under 30 in good health and CMV-seronegative.

The chain couples TRBV6-5 to TRBJ2-7, with D unclear. Germline V CDR1 and CDR2: MNHEY, SVGAGI. V was cut by 0 bases and J by 8 bases, with 5 bases left in between. The CDR3 sequence is 11 residues long. This CDR3 is CASSYSGKQYF. CDR3 coding DNA: TGTGCCAGCAGTTACTCTGGCAAGCAGTACTTC.

The chain carries TRBV15 and TRBJ1-5; 7 bases align to TRBD1. This CDR3 contains 15 residues. Trimming took 3 bases from V and 4 from J; bases not matched to a gene: 6. The germline V gene encodes CDR1 LNHNV and CDR2 YYDKDF (reference sequence). The CDR3: CATSRGGDRNQPQHF. DNA of the CDR3: TGTGCCACCAGCAGGGGAGGGGACAGAAATCAGCCCCAGCATTTT.

This chain uses TRBV10-1 with TRBJ2-3; D unresolved. Per germline, CDR1 WNHNN and CDR2 SYGVQD (reference sequence). V lost 3 bases to trimming and J lost 10 bases, with 14 bases between them. This CDR3 is 13 amino acids long. Here the CDR3 DNA reads TGCGCCAGCAGTGAAGACATAGGGTTGGCGCAGTATTTT. Translating it yields CASSEDIGLAQYF.

This chain joins TRBV2 and TRBJ2-1; 15 bases line up with TRBD2. The CDR3 covers 17 residues. Trimming removed 6 bases from V and 6 bases from J; junction bases left unmatched: 9. The germline gives CDR1 SNHLY, CDR2 FYNNEI. CDR3 region: CASRGLAGGQSSNEQFF. DNA of the CDR3: TGTGCCAGCAGGGGACTAGCGGGGGGTCAAAGTTCCAATGAGCAGTTCTTC. The full variable domain, its missing parts supplied by reference TRBV2 and TRBJ2-1, is EPEVTQTPSHQVTQMGQEVILRCVPISNHLYFYWYRQILGQKVEFLVSFYNNEISEKSEIFDDQFSVERPDGSNFTLKIRSTKLEDSAMYFCASRGLAGGQSSNEQFFGPGTRLTVL.

The chain has TRBV18 and TRBJ2-2; D may match TRBD1 or TRBD2 (6 bases each). This CDR3 comprises 17 residues. The ends were cut back, 3 bases at V and 6 bases at J, with 20 bases in the middle. Germline CDR1 reads KGHSH; CDR2 reads LQKENI. The CDR3 region is CASSPYGGSPGSGELFF. Here the CDR3 DNA reads TGTGCCAGCTCACCTTACGGGGGCTCACCCGGCTCCGGGGAGCTGTTTTTT. Based on the CDR3 plus reference TRBV18 and TRBJ2-2, the full variable domain is NAGVMQNPRHLVRRRGQEARLRCSPMKGHSHVYWYRQLPEEGLKFMVYLQKENIIDESGMPKERFSAEFPKEGPSILRIQQVVRGDSAAYFCASSPYGGSPGSGELFFGEGSRLTVL.

This clone came up a few times. V is TRBV5-4 and J is TRBJ2-2, with D tentatively TRBD1 or TRBD2 (6 bases each). Trimming removed 4 bases at V and 3 bases at J, with 19 bases between. The CDR3 runs 17 residues. From germline, CDR1 is SGHNT and CDR2 YYREEE (reference sequence). CDR3 amino acids: CASSRGVGGMDTGELFF. Here the CDR3 DNA reads TGTGCCAGCAGCAGGGGGGTTGGTGGGATGGACACCGGGGAGCTGTTTTTT.

The chain joins TRBV10-3 to TRBJ1-3, with D perhaps matching TRBD1 (6 bases). CDR1 is ENHRY, CDR2 SYGVKD, per germline. This CDR3 is built from 15 residues. Trimming pared 4 bases from V and 2 bases from J, leaving 12 bases between. The CDR3 sequence is CAISGGQGTGNTIYF. The CDR3 DNA sequence: TGTGCCATCAGTGGGGGGCAGGGGACTGGAAACACCATATATTTT.

The chain links TRBV10-2 to TRBJ2-6; D is unresolved. The germline CDR1 and CDR2 sequences are WSHSY and SAAADI. The CDR3 is made up of 13 amino acids. V was clipped by 1 base and J by 4 bases, with 2 bases between them. For the CDR3, the DNA is TGCGCCAGCAGTGAGTGGGGGGCCAACGTCCTGACTTTC. It encodes CASSEWGANVLTF.

The chain has TRBV7-6 and TRBJ2-1; TRBD2 aligns across 11 bases. Germline values: CDR1 SGHVS, CDR2 FNYEAQ. Germline trimming cut 4 bases from V and 4 bases from J; bases unmatched to any gene: 12. This CDR3 has 18 residues. CDR3 amino acids: CASSSTAQLAGAYNEQFF. The CDR3 DNA is TGTGCCAGCAGCTCAACTGCCCAACTAGCGGGGGCATACAATGAGCAGTTCTTC.

This clone has a single count. The V and J genes are TRBV2 and TRBJ2-5; D might be TRBD1 (6 bases). The germline V gene encodes CDR1 SNHLY and CDR2 FYNNEI. V was cut by 8 bases and J by 3 bases, with 13 bases left in between. The CDR3 has 13 residues. The CDR3 spells CASSRNREETQYF. CDR3 DNA sequence: TGTGCCAGCTCAAGGAACAGGGAAGAGACCCAGTACTTC.

This sequence joins TRBV5-6 and TRBJ2-1, with TRBD2 identical over 14 bases. Trimming cost V 0 bases and J 15 bases; bases outside gene matches: 5. Germline-derived CDR1 and CDR2 are SGHDT and YYEEEE. This CDR3 comprises 14 residues. As DNA, the CDR3 is TGTGCCAGCAGCTTGGGACTAGCGGGAGGGTCCCCGTTCTTC. It encodes CASSLGLAGGSPFF.

The genes are TRBV5-1 and TRBJ2-3; no clear D. There are 15 residues in the CDR3. Trimming removed 5 bases from V and 0 bases from J, with 13 bases in between. Germline V gives CDR1 SGHRS, CDR2 YFSETQ. Written as DNA, the CDR3 is TGCGCCAGCAGGCTTATGGGAACTAGCACAGATACGCAGTATTTT. This translates into CASRLMGTSTDTQYF.

Here the CDR3 DNA reads TGTGCCAGCAGTGAACACGAGGGGGGCTGGGGTGAGCAGTTCTTC. Translating it yields CASSEHEGGWGEQFF. The J gene is TRBJ2-1, the V gene TRBV2, with D perhaps matching TRBD1 or TRBD2 (6 bases each). The CDR3 has 15 amino acids. Germline V gene data show CDR1 as SNHLY and CDR2 as FYNNEI. Between the trimmed V and J ends, which lost 2 bases and 9 bases, there was a span of 17 bases.

The gene calls are TRBV7-9 and TRBJ2-3; no clear D gene. Germline V gene data show CDR1 as SEHNR and CDR2 as FQNEAQ (reference sequence). There are 13 residues in the CDR3. V lost 5 bases, J lost 4 bases, and 10 bases lay in between. CDR3: CASSPRTADTQYF. The CDR3 bases are TGTGCCAGCAGCCCCAGGACCGCAGATACGCAGTATTTT.

The chain combines TRBV7-9 with TRBJ2-7; a weak D match, TRBD1 (5 bases). V lost 3 bases, J lost 4 bases, and 13 bases lay in between. The CDR3 is 14 residues long. Per the germline V gene, CDR1 is SEHNR and CDR2 is FQNEAQ (reference sequence). This CDR3 is CASSLVGRAYEQYF. The CDR3 DNA reads TGTGCCAGCAGCTTGGTCGGCAGGGCTTACGAGCAGTACTTC.

This chain uses TRBV7-2 with TRBJ1-1; possibly TRBD1 for D (6 bases). The CDR3 is made up of 13 amino acids. Germline CDR1 and CDR2: SGHTA and FQGNSA. Trimming took 2 bases from V and 3 from J, leaving 7 bases between them. The CDR3 loop reads CASSLRGDTEAFF. DNA for the CDR3: TGTGCCAGCAGCTTAAGGGGGGACACTGAAGCTTTCTTT.

The J gene is TRBJ2-2, the V gene TRBV19; D call uncertain. This CDR3 has 14 amino acids. From germline, CDR1 is LNHDA and CDR2 SQIVND (reference sequence). Between the trimmed V and J ends, which lost 3 bases and 13 bases, there was a span of 18 bases. In DNA form, the CDR3 reads TGTGCCAGTAGTATTAGTCCCGGCGACGGTGGGCTGTTTTTT. It translates to CASSISPGDGGLFF.

This clone was seen once. The V call is TRBV18, the J call TRBJ1-2, with TRBD1 matching over 11 bases. Per germline, CDR1 KGHSH and CDR2 LQKENI. The CDR3 runs 15 residues. Trimming took 1 base from V and 4 from J; bases not matched to a gene: 2. The DNA of the CDR3 is TGTGCCAGCTCACCACAGGGGACAGGGGGCTATGGCTACACCTTC. Amino acids: CASSPQGTGGYGYTF.

This chain joins TRBV5-1 and TRBJ2-2; no reliable D call. The germline V gene encodes CDR1 SGHRS and CDR2 YFSETQ. V gave up 2 bases and J gave up 2 bases, with 13 bases separating them. CDR3 length: 16 amino acids. The CDR3 loop reads CASSFSTPANTGELFF. CDR3 sequence (DNA): TGCGCCAGCAGCTTTTCCACCCCTGCTAACACCGGGGAGCTGTTTTTT.

This rearrangement joins TRBV19 to TRBJ2-2; D ambiguous. Deletions cut 3 bases from V and 1 base from J, with 9 bases between. Germline CDR1 LNHDA, CDR2 SQIVND (reference sequence). This CDR3 has 15 residues. DNA for the CDR3: TGTGCCAGTAGTATGACTGAGCTGAACACCGGGGAGCTGTTTTTT. It translates to CASSMTELNTGELFF.

The chain employs TRBV28 and TRBJ1-2, with D possibly TRBD1 on 5 matching bases. Trimming removed 6 bases at V and 5 bases at J, with 10 bases between. The CDR3 length is 12 residues. From germline, CDR1 is MDHEN and CDR2 SYDVKM. The CDR3 protein is CASSLQAYGYTF. The CDR3 coding sequence is TGTGCCAGCAGCTTACAGGCATATGGCTACACCTTC.

The rearrangement uses TRBV7-3 and TRBJ1-6; a possible D gene is TRBD1 (5 bases). Germline V CDR1 and CDR2: SGHTA, FQGTGA. The CDR3 extends over 15 amino acids. Trimming pared 0 bases from V and 6 bases from J, leaving 9 bases between. CDR3 bases: TGTGCCAGCAGCTTAACAGGGGACGGTAATTCACCCCTCCACTTT. Encoded protein: CASSLTGDGNSPLHF.

The V call is TRBV6-6, the J call TRBJ1-5; D gene uncertain. The germline V gene encodes CDR1 MNHNY and CDR2 SVGAGI (reference sequence). This CDR3 is 15 amino acids long. V was pared by 6 bases and J by 7 bases, with 19 bases between. CDR3 sequence (DNA): TGTGCCAGCAGGAATGTACTAGGAGTTTTGCAGCCCCAGCATTTT. It yields the protein CASRNVLGVLQPQHF.

This clone appeared a few times. This chain joins TRBV6-4 and TRBJ1-2; D is possibly TRBD1 (5 bases). Germline CDR1 reads MRHNA; CDR2 reads SNTAGT. The CDR3 runs 12 residues. The V end lost 6 bases, the J end lost 3 bases, and 8 bases lay between the germline ends. The DNA of the CDR3 is TGTGCCAGCAGCGGACACTACTATGGCTACACCTTC. The encoded protein is CASSGHYYGYTF.